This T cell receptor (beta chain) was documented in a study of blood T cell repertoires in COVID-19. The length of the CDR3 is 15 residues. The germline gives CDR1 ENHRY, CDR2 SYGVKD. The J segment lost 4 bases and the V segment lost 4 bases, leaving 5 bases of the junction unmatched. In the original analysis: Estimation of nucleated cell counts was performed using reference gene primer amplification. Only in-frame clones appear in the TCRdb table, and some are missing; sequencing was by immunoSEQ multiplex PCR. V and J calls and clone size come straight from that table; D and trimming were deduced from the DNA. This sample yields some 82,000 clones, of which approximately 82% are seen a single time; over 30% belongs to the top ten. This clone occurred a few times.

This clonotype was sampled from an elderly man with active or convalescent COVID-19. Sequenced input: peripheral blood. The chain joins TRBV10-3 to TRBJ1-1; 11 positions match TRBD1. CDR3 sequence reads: CAISGRDRGFTEAFF. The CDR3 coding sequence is TGTGCCATCAGTGGGAGGGACAGGGGGTTCACTGAAGCTTTCTTT.